The entry below gives a single T cell receptor (beta chain) sequence along with its context. Its antigen target is currently unknown. Base qualities are missing; no much larger clone stands one base away. The entry originates in a study of blood T cell repertoires in COVID-19 (TCRdb year 2020). For the study in its entirety: Samples from collaborators originated in the United States, Italy and Spain and spanned both the acute and convalescent phases of COVID-19. The prospective study material was composed of cDNA or gDNA derived from T cells, B-cell-depleted T cells, or PBMCs. The dataset comprised deeply sampled blood TCRbeta repertoires from subjects exposed to, actively infected with, or recovered from COVID-19. A freely available public database, intended as a resource for researchers studying the immune response to SARS-CoV-2, is where the repertoires were released. The samples were drawn from two sources: the first 160 participants of the ongoing ImmuneRACE study, and fewer than 1,500 subjects contributed by 6 global collaborators. Nearly every sample came with metadata listing a de-identified subject ID, COVID-19 status, age in years and sex. HLA class I and class II types, where available, came from metadata supplied by the sample provider rather than from assay-based typing. Points the paper makes about the study in general: Clinical and demographic metadata were provided uncurated, with the amount varying by source and participant.

TCRbeta CDR3 regions were amplified from genomic DNA using the immunoSEQ Assay, a bias-controlled multiplex PCR. The authors processed their data as follows. Nucleated cell counts per sample were estimated from amplification of reference gene primers within the assay. Sequence reads were collapsed and filtered to measure the absolute abundance of every unique TCRbeta CDR3 rearrangement. For each sample, productive Simpson clonality was calculated as the square root of Simpson's diversity index across productive rearrangements. TCRdb obtained this table from immuneACCESS and retained in-frame rearrangements with V and J assigned. These tables miss some clones; where compared with another copy, unresolved V genes account for less than half of the shortfall, and the remainder is unexplained. V and J calls and clone size come straight from that table; D and trimming were deduced from the DNA. This sample has 170,000 or so clones in its table, and roughly 83% of those were observed once. Roughly an eighth of the sample goes to the ten largest clones.

The CDR3 goes from the cysteine to the phenylalanine over 13 residues. CDR3 DNA only is kept here, 39 bases in frame from base 1. Via the germline V gene, CDR1 is KGHSH and CDR2 LQKENI. V lost 3 bases and J lost 3 bases; the stretch between them is 9 bases long. Each collaborating institution followed its own protocols to collect whole blood in K2EDTA tubes. For TCRbeta analysis, collaborator samples were shipped as frozen whole blood, as isolated PBMCs, or as DNA extracted from either sample type. The V and J genes are TRBV18 and TRBJ2-7; too little of a D gene remains to name it. This sequence was found in a man aged 18 to 29 with active or convalescent COVID-19. Sample: peripheral blood. CDR3 protein: CASSPGSLYEQYF. The nucleotides read TGTGCCAGCTCACCGGGCAGCCTCTACGAGCAGTACTTC.